What follows are 10 T cell receptor beta chains derived from one specimen sequenced in a study of T cell responses to AZD1222 COVID-19 vaccine. Sequencing was performed with immunoSEQ multiplex PCR; in TCRdb, only in-frame clones are kept and a portion is missing. Here the sample spans roughly 140,000 clones, roughly 90% being singletons. Source: peripheral blood, taken 28 days after the second AZD1222 dose. The origin of the receptors is an adult who received the AZD1222 COVID-19 vaccine.

The V gene is TRBV18, the J gene TRBJ1-1; 10 positions agree with TRBD1. There are 14 residues in the CDR3. In germline, CDR1 is KGHSH, CDR2 LQKENI. Losses at the gene ends were 2 bases for V and 8 bases for J; bases not matched to a gene: 5. The CDR3 DNA reads TGTGCCAGCTCACCAGAGGTGACAGGGGGCGAAGCTTTCTTT. It yields the protein CASSPEVTGGEAFF.

In regard to this clone: This specimen includes other DNA sequences encoding the same CDR3. V usage is TRBV3-1 (or the pseudogene TRBV3-2) and J usage is TRBJ2-7; D is uncertain. Trimming took off 4 bases at V and 3 bases at J, with 4 bases between the two ends. This CDR3 spans 11 amino acids. From germline, CDR1 is LGHDT and CDR2 YNNKEL (reference sequence). CDR3 DNA sequence: TGTGCCAGCAGCCTTTACTACGAGCAGTACTTC. This sequence encodes CASSLYYEQYF.

The chain employs TRBV12-3 or TRBV12-4 and TRBJ1-2; D is ambiguous. The length of the CDR3 is 12 residues. V was pared by 5 bases and J by 5 bases, with 9 bases between. The CDR3 DNA sequence: TGTGCCAGCAGTCGGACCCCTTATGGCTACACCTTC. It yields the protein CASSRTPYGYTF.

The CDR3 reads CASSPGQGAAGELFF. In DNA form, the CDR3 reads TGTGCCAGCAGCCCGGGACAGGGGGCCGCCGGGGAGCTGTTTTTT. The rearrangement joins TRBV11-2 to TRBJ2-2; TRBD1 agrees at 12 bases. The V and J ends lost 5 bases and 6 bases, in that order; junction bases with no gene match: 4. CDR1 SGHAT and CDR2 FQNNGV come from the germline V gene. The CDR3 loop spans 15 amino acids.

CDR3 bases: TGTGCCAGCAGCCAAGATCTGGCGGGGGGATCCTACAATGAGCAGTTCTTC. Protein: CASSQDLAGGSYNEQFF. The chain links TRBV4-2 to TRBJ2-1; 8 bases map to TRBD2. Germline CDR1 and CDR2: LGHNA and YNFKEQ. The CDR3 length is 17 residues. With 0 bases clipped from V and 1 base from J, the junction kept 5 bases outside the gene matches.

The V gene is TRBV14, the J gene TRBJ1-1; D is ambiguous. V lost 3 bases, J lost 2 bases, and 10 bases lay in between. This CDR3 has 14 amino acids. The germline V gene has CDR1 SGHDN and CDR2 FVKESK. CDR3 in DNA: TGTGCCAGCAGCCATAGGTACGGTAACACTGAAGCTTTCTTT. Translation: CASSHRYGNTEAFF.

CDR3: CATSATLGTGDNEQFF. As DNA, the CDR3 is TGTGCCACCAGCGCAACACTCGGGACAGGAGACAATGAGCAGTTCTTC. The J gene is TRBJ2-1, the V gene TRBV15, with 8 bases fitting TRBD1. The CDR3 covers 16 residues. V lost 5 bases, J lost 5 bases, and 11 bases stayed unmatched. CDR1 and CDR2 from the germline V gene are LNHNV and YYDKDF (reference sequence).

The V call is TRBV7-6, the J call TRBJ2-5; TRBD1 agrees at 9 bases. In germline, CDR1 is SGHVS, CDR2 FNYEAQ. This CDR3 has 16 amino acids. Losses at the gene ends were 6 bases for V and 4 bases for J; bases not matched to a gene: 12. The CDR3: CASRSGTGSVIETQYF. In nucleotides, the CDR3 is TGTGCCAGCAGGTCCGGGACAGGGAGCGTTATAGAGACCCAGTACTTC.

This sequence joins TRBV6-1 and TRBJ1-6; maybe TRBD1 (5 bases). Germline loops: CDR1 MNHNS, CDR2 SASEGT. This CDR3 spans 15 amino acids. Trimming cost V 4 bases and J 6 bases, with 13 bases left between them. Here the CDR3 reads CASSGDGRSNSPLHF. For the CDR3, the DNA is TGTGCCAGCAGTGGGGACGGTCGAAGTAATTCACCCCTCCACTTT.

CDR3 sequence reads: CASSEEKGQGNQPQHF. The CDR3 DNA sequence: TGTGCCAGCAGTGAAGAGAAGGGGCAGGGCAATCAGCCCCAGCATTTT. This chain uses TRBV2 with TRBJ1-5, with a tentative D call TRBD1 (5 bases). V lost 1 base and J 2 bases, leaving 12 bases between the germline ends. The CDR3 totals 16 residues. In germline, CDR1 is SNHLY, CDR2 FYNNEI.